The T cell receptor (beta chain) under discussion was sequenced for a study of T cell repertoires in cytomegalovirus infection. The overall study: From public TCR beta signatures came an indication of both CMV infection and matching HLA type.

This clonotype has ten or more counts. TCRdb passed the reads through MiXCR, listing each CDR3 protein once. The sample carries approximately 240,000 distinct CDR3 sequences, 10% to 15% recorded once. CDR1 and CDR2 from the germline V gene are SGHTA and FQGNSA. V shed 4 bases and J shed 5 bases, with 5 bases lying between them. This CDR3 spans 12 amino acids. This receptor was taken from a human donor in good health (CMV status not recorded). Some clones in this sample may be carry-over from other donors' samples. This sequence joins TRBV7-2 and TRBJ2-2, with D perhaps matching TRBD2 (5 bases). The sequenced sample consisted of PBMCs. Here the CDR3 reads CASSSGTGELFF. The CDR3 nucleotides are TGTGCCAGCAGCTCGGGGACCGGGGAGCTGTTTTTT.